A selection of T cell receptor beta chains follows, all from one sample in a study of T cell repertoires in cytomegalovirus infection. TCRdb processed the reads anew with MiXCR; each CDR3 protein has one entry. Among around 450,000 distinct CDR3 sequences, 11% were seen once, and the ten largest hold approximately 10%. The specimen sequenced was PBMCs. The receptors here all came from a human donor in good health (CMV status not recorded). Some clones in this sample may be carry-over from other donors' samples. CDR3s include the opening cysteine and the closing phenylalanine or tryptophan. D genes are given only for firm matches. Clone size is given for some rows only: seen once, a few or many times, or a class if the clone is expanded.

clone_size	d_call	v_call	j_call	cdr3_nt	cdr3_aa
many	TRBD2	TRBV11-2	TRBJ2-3	TGTGCCAGCAGGAGCGGGGGCACAGATACGCAGTATTTT	CASRSGGTDTQYF
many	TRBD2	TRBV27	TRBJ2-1	TGTGCCAGCAGTTTCACCACCACCACTAGCGTGTTATCCTACAATGAGCAGTTCTTC	CASSFTTTTSVLSYNEQFF
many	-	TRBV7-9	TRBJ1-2	TGTGCCAGCAGCACTCTCCCCGGGGACTATGGCTACACCTTC	CASSTLPGDYGYTF
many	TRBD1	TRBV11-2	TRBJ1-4	TGTGCCAGCAGCCCCGGGACAGGGGAAGAAAAACTGTTTTTT	CASSPGTGEEKLFF
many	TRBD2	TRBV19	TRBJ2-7	TGTGCCAGTAGTCAGGCGGGAGCAAAAGACGTGCAGTACTTC	CASSQAGAKDVQYF
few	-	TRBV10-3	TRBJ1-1	TGTGCCATCAGTGAGATCGGCAATGAAGCTTTCTTT	CAISEIGNEAFF
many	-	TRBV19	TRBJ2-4	TGTGCCAGTAGTATAAATCCGGGGACGGGGGCCAAAAACATTCAGTACTTC	CASSINPGTGAKNIQYF
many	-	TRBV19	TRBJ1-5	TGTGCCAGTCAATACTCCGGGATCCGAGGGAATCAGCCCCAGCATTTT	CASQYSGIRGNQPQHF
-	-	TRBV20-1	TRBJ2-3	TGCAGTGCTGGCCCGGGCGGGACAGATACGCAGTATTTT	CSAGPGGTDTQYF
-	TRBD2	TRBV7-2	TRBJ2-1	TGTGCCAGCAGCTTTGGTAGCGGGGGGGGGGATGAGCAGTTCTTC	CASSFGSGGGDEQFF
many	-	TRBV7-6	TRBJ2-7	TGTGCCAGCAGCCCTAGAGTAGAGTGGTCCGCCTACGAGCAGTACTTC	CASSPRVEWSAYEQYF
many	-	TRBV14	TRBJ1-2	TGTGCCAGCAGCCAAGTTGACGGATTCTATGGCTACACCTTC	CASSQVDGFYGYTF
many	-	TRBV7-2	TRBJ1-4	TGTGCCAGCAGCTTAGGCTTGTTAGGGGAAAAACTGTTTTTT	CASSLGLLGEKLFF
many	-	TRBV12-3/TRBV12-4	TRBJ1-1	TGTGCCAGCAGTTTAGTGGAGGACACTGAAGCTTTCTTT	CASSLVEDTEAFF
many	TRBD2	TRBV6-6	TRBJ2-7	TGTGCCAGCACCAAGGCGGGGGATTTCTACGAGCAGTACTTC	CASTKAGDFYEQYF
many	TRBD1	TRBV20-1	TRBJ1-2	TGCAGTGTAGGGACAGCAACACCTAACTATGGCTACACCTTC	CSVGTATPNYGYTF
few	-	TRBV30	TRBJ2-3	TGTGCCTGGAGTGTAGGGGGGTCGGAGGATACGCAGTATTTT	CAWSVGGSEDTQYF
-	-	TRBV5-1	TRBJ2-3	TGCGCCAGCCGAGCAGAAATTAGCACAGATACGCAGTATTTT	CASRAEISTDTQYF
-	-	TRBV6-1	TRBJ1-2	TGTGCCAGCAGTGAAGCTAGAGGACGCGCTCATGGCTACACCTTC	CASSEARGRAHGYTF
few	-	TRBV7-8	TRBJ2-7	TGTGCCAGCAGCTTAATGACGGTATCCTACGAGCAGTACTTC	CASSLMTVSYEQYF
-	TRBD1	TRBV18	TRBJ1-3	TGTGCCAGCTCACCAGGTGGACAGGGCTCTGGAAACACCATATATTTT	CASSPGGQGSGNTIYF
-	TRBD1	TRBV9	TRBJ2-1	TGTGCCAGCAGCCCAGGACAGGGGGATCAGTTCTTC	CASSPGQGDQFF
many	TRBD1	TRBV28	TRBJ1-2	TGTGCCAGCAGAAATCCAGAGGGGGCAGGCGACTATGGCTACACCTTC	CASRNPEGAGDYGYTF
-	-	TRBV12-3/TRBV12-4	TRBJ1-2	TGTGCCAGCAGTTTAGGGCAGGTCGGCAGCGGCTACACCTTC	CASSLGQVGSGYTF
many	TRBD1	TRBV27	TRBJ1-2	TGTGCCAGCAGGAGGACAGGGGCGAACTATGGCTACACCTTC	CASRRTGANYGYTF
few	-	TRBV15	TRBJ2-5	TGTGCCACCAGCAGAGATGACCGGCAGACCCAGTACTTC	CATSRDDRQTQYF
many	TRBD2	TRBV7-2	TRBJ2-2	TGTGCCAGCAGCTTAGGGCGACTAGCGGGGGGATCGGAGCTGTTTTTT	CASSLGRLAGGSELFF
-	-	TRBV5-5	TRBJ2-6	TGTGCCAGGAGGGGGGGGGGGGTCGGCAACGTCCTGACTTTC	CARRGGGVGNVLTF
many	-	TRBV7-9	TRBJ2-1	TGTGCCAGCAGCCCGGACGGCTCATCAGGGTTCTTC	CASSPDGSSGFF
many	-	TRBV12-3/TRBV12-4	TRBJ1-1	TGTGCCAGCAGTTTTGTCACTGAAGCTTTCTTT	CASSFVTEAFF
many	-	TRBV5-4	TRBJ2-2	TGTGCCAGCAGGCCCGCGGGCACCGGGGAGCTGTTTTTT	CASRPAGTGELFF
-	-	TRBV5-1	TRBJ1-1	TGCGCCAGCAGCCGCGCGGGGGGGGGCACTGAAGCTTTCTTT	CASSRAGGGTEAFF
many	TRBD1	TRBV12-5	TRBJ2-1	TGTGCTAGTGGGGGACAGGGGGCCTACAATGAGCAGTTCTTC	CASGGQGAYNEQFF
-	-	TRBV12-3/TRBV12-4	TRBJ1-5	TGTGCCAGCAGTGTTGAGACAGGAGATCAGCCCCAGCATTTT	CASSVETGDQPQHF
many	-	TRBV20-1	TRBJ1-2	TGCAGTGCTAGCCAGGGAACTAACTATGGCTACACCTTC	CSASQGTNYGYTF
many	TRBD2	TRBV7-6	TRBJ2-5	TGTGCCAGCAGCTTAGCGCTGACTAGCGGGAGGGAAGAGACCCAGTACTTC	CASSLALTSGREETQYF
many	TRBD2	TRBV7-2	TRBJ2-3	TGTGCCAGCAGCTTAGGCGGGAGGGCCAAGGGCCCAGATACGCAGTATTTT	CASSLGGRAKGPDTQYF
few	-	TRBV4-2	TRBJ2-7	TGTGCCAGCAGCCAAACAGGGTCCAGCTCCTACGAGCAGTACTTC	CASSQTGSSSYEQYF
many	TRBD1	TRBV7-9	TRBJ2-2	TGTGCCAGCTGGGGACAGGGGAACACCGGGGAGCTGTTTTTT	CASWGQGNTGELFF
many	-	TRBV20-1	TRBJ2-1	TGCAGTGCTACCCAGAGCAGCCGCCCCTCAAATGAGCAGTTCTTC	CSATQSSRPSNEQFF
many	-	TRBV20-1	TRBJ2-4	TGCAGTGCATCACGGAACATTCAGTACTTC	CSASRNIQYF